The T cell receptor beta chain described here comes from a study of CD8+ T cells in alopecia areata. Looked up from germline, CDR1 is SGHTA and CDR2 is FQGNSA. V dropped 5 bases and J dropped 8; count of bases not matched to a gene: 6. The CDR3 covers 13 residues. Study-wide points: Among the cells sequenced in scalp samples are also the resident alphabeta T cells of normal skin. In patients, TCRs were shared less clearly than in mice, and HLA may possibly be involved.

Isolated RNA was reverse transcribed into cDNA used as the sequencing template. TCRdb keeps only in-frame clones here, not all; method: immunoSEQ multiplex PCR. The sample contains some 170,000 clones, almost 65% of which appear only once. The table lists this clone with a count of one. What it recognizes is unknown. This chain joins TRBV7-2 and TRBJ1-1, with 9 bases identical to TRBD1. The starting material was CD4+ T cells sorted from blood, obtained at week 0. The clonotype originates from a human donor with alopecia areata. CDR3 in DNA: TGTGCCAGCAGCCCACGACAGGGGGGGGAAGCTTTCTTT. Translated, it gives CASSPRQGGEAFF.